The TCR beta chain described here comes from a study of T cell repertoires in cytomegalovirus infection. Study overall: Shared public TCR beta signatures pointed to both CMV infection and a matching HLA type.

Each CDR3 protein gets one entry after TCRdb re-called the reads with MiXCR. The data hold approximately 470,000 distinct CDR3 sequences, with about two fifths observed a single time. In regard to this clonotype: What it recognizes is unknown.

Germline loops: CDR1 MNHEY, CDR2 SMNVEV (reference sequence). The CDR3 has 17 amino acids. The junction had 17 bases not matched to a gene; V was cut back by 5 bases and J by 5 bases. Sequencing was performed on cultured PBMCs, taken from culture after CMV antigen stimulation. The chain employs TRBV27 and TRBJ2-7; 8 bases map to TRBD1. The source of this sequence is a human donor in good health (CMV status not recorded). Some clones in this sample may be carry-over from other donors' samples. CDR3 loop: CASSLFYPGQEGHEQYF. For the CDR3, the DNA is TGTGCCAGCAGTCTTTTTTACCCGGGACAGGAAGGCCACGAGCAGTACTTC.